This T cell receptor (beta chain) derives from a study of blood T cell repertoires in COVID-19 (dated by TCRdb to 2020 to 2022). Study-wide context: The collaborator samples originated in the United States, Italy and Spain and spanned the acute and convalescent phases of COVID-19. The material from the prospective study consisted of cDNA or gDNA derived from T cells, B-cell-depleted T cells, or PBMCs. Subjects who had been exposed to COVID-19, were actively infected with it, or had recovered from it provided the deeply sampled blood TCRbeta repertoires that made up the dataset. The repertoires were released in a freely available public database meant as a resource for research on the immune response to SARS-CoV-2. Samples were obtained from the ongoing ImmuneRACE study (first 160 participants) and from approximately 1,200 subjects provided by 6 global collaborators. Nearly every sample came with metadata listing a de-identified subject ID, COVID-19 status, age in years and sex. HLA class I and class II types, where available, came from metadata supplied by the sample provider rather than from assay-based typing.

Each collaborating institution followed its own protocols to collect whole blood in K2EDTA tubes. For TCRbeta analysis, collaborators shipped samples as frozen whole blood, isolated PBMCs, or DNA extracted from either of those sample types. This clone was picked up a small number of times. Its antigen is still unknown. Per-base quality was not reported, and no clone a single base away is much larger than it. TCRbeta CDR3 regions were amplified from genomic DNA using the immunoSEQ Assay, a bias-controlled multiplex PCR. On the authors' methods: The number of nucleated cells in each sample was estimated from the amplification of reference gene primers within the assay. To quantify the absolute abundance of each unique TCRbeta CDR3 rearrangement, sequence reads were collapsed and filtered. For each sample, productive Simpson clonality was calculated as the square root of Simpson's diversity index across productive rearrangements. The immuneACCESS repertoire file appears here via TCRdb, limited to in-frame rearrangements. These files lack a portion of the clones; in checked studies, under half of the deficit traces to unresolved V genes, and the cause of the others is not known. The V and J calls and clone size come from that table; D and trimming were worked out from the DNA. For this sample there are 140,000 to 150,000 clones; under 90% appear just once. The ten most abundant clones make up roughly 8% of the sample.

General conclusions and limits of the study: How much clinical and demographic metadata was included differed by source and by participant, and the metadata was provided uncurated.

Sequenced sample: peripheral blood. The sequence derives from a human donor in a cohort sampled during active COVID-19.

CDR3 loop: CASSGGALVYEQYF. The sequence in DNA is TGCGCCAGCAGCGGGGGGGCGCTGGTCTACGAGCAGTACTTC. The chain employs TRBV5-1 and TRBJ2-7; TRBD2 might be the D gene, on 7 matching bases. The trim is 4 bases for V and 3 bases for J, with a gap of 14 bases between the germline ends. The CDR3 numbers 14 residues from cysteine through phenylalanine. Only the CDR3 part of the read is kept: 42 bases, read in frame from the first base. CDR1 and CDR2 are read off the germline V gene as SGHRS and YFSETQ. Reference TRBV5-1 and TRBJ2-7 proteins supply the regions before and after the CDR3; the full variable domain is: KAGVTQTPRYLIKTRGQQVTLSCSPISGHRSVSWYQQTPGQGLQFLFEYFSETQRNKGNFPGRFSGRQFSNSRSEMNVSTLELGDSALYLCASSGGALVYEQYFGPGTRLTVT.